This TCR beta chain was documented in a study of blood T cell repertoires in COVID-19. On the study more broadly: COVID-19 samples, acute and convalescent, were from the United States, Italy and Spain.

Seattle-derived patients entered the study during active infection and were followed longitudinally. In germline, CDR1 is SGDLS, CDR2 YYNGEE. The CDR3 covers 14 residues. V was shortened by 4 bases and J by 4 bases, with 11 bases between the two germline ends. In the study's own analysis: Researchers report that nucleated cell counts were estimated from reference gene primer amplification. TCRdb keeps only in-frame clones here, not all; method: immunoSEQ multiplex PCR. V and J calls and clone size are those listed in that table; D and trimming were worked out from the DNA. The sample shows 40,000 to 45,000 clones, 90% to 95% of them seen only once.

This chain connects TRBV9 to TRBJ2-2; D remains ambiguous. The specimen was peripheral blood. This receptor was obtained from a man aged 45 to 65 with COVID-19, enrolled during active disease. The DNA for the CDR3 is TGTGCCAGCAGCACGCGACTGAGCACCGGGGAGCTGTTTTTT. Translating it yields CASSTRLSTGELFF.